Below are 9 T cell receptor beta chains sequenced from a single sample in a study of control samples from healthy donors and cancer patients. Assay: immunoSEQ multiplex PCR; the TCRdb copy retains only in-frame clones and omits some. The data show over 100,000 clones, roughly 90% seen once. Sequences were obtained from blood. The receptor source for this set is a man in his forties or fifties in good health.

The chain combines TRBV7-2 with TRBJ2-1; 10 nucleotides agree with TRBD1. This CDR3 region has 15 residues. CDR1 and CDR2 (germline): SGHTA, FQGNSA. V lost 5 bases, J lost 4 bases, and 5 bases stayed unmatched. As DNA, the CDR3 is TGTGCCAGCAGCCTGACAGGGGGCAGGTACAATGAGCAGTTCTTC. This gives the protein CASSLTGGRYNEQFF.

The chain couples TRBV9 to TRBJ2-3, with D unclear. The CDR3 runs 13 residues. Trimming left V 7 bases short and J 7 bases short, with 16 bases between. Germline loops: CDR1 SGDLS, CDR2 YYNGEE. CDR3 nucleotides: TGTGCCAGCGGGTCACGGATTGAAAATACGCAGTATTTT. Protein: CASGSRIENTQYF.

J is TRBJ1-6 and V is TRBV7-8, with D hard to call. This CDR3 region has 17 residues. The germline gives CDR1 SGHVS, CDR2 FQNEAQ. V lost 1 base and J 0 bases, leaving 10 bases between the germline ends. As DNA, the CDR3 is TGTGCCAGCAGCTTAGACGGTTGGAGCTCCTATAATTCACCCCTCCACTTT. Protein product: CASSLDGWSSYNSPLHF.

The genes are TRBV5-5 and TRBJ2-7; TRBD2 matches 7 bases. Trimming at V came to 0 bases and at J to 3 bases, leaving 3 bases not matched to a gene. The CDR3 extends over 14 amino acids. Germline V gene lookup returns CDR1 SGHKS and CDR2 YYEKEE (reference sequence). The CDR3 region is CASSLAPSGYEQYF. The CDR3 bases are TGTGCCAGCAGCTTGGCTCCTAGCGGCTACGAGCAGTACTTC.

The table lists this clone with a count of one. J is TRBJ2-7 and V is TRBV6-5; D gene ambiguous. Trimming left V 5 bases short and J 2 bases short, with 10 bases between. The CDR3 runs 13 residues. Per germline, CDR1 MNHEY and CDR2 SVGAGI. The CDR3 sequence is CASSPEQTYEQYF. The CDR3 DNA follows: TGTGCCAGCAGTCCCGAGCAGACCTACGAGCAGTACTTC.

The V call is TRBV27, the J call TRBJ2-1; TRBD2 agrees at 9 bases. Germline-derived CDR1 and CDR2 are MNHEY and SMNVEV (reference sequence). The CDR3 length is 13 residues. Trimming at V came to 6 bases and at J to 6 bases, leaving 3 bases not matched to a gene. Written as DNA, the CDR3 is TGTGCCAGCAGGCGGGGGGGCCTCAATGAGCAGTTCTTC. This sequence encodes CASRRGGLNEQFF.

This clone was counted between two and nine times. The CDR3 DNA reads as TGTGCCAGCAGTCCCGACAGGGCTGGGGCCAACGTCCTGACTTTC. Translated: CASSPDRAGANVLTF. The chain carries TRBV2 and TRBJ2-6, with 7 positions matching TRBD1. Germline V gene sequence: CDR1 SNHLY, CDR2 FYNNEI. V shed 5 bases, J shed 2 bases, and the junction held 3 bases outside the gene matches. This CDR3 region has 15 residues.

V usage is TRBV5-1 and J usage is TRBJ2-5; 12 bases are shared with TRBD2. CDR3 size: 18 residues. V trimming: 4 bases; J trimming: 2 bases; junction bases outside the gene matches: 12. Germline V gene data show CDR1 as SGHRS and CDR2 as YFSETQ. CDR3 amino acids: CASSPGPGGTSGQETQYF. For the CDR3, the DNA is TGCGCCAGCAGCCCAGGGCCAGGCGGGACTAGCGGGCAAGAGACCCAGTACTTC.

The rearrangement uses TRBV3-1 (or the pseudogene TRBV3-2) and TRBJ1-1; no clear D. The V gene's germline CDR1 is LGHDT and CDR2 YNNKEL (reference sequence). V lost 3 bases, J lost 1 base, and 15 bases lay in between. This CDR3 comprises 16 residues. The CDR3 DNA sequence: TGTGCCAGCAGCCAGACGGGAGGCCGATCGAACACTGAAGCTTTCTTT. It specifies CASSQTGGRSNTEAFF.